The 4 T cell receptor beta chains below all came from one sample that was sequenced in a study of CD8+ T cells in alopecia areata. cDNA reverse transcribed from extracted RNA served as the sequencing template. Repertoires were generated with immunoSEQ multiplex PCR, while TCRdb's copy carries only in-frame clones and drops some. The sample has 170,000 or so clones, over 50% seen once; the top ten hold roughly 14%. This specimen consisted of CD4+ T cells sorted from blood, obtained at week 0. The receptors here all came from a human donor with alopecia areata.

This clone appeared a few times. CDR3 coding DNA: TGTGCCAGTCGCCCGGGACAGGCTAACTCCTACGAGCAGTACTTC. The encoded protein is CASRPGQANSYEQYF. The chain employs TRBV19 and TRBJ2-7; 8 bases map to TRBD1. This CDR3 has 15 residues. The J segment lost 0 bases and the V segment lost 8 bases, leaving 9 bases of the junction unmatched. Germline V gene lookup returns CDR1 LNHDA and CDR2 SQIVND (reference sequence). Filled out from reference TRBV19 and TRBJ2-7, the complete variable domain reads DGGITQSPKYLFRKEGQNVTLSCEQNLNHDAMYWYRQDPGQGLRLIYYSQIVNDFQKGDIAEGYSVSREKKESFPLTVTSAQKNPTAFYLCASRPGQANSYEQYFGPGTRLTVT.

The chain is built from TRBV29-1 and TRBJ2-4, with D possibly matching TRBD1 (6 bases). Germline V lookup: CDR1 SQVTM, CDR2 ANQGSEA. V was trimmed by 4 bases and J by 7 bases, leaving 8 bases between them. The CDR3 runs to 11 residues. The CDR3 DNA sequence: TGCAGCGTTGGTGACAGGAACATTCAGTACTTC. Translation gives CSVGDRNIQYF.

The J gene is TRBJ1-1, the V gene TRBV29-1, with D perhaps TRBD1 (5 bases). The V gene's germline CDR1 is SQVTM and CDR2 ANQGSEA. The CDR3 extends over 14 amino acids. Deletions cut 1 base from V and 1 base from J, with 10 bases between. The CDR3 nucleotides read TGCAGCGTTGAAGGAACCGGGGCGAACACTGAAGCTTTCTTT. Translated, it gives CSVEGTGANTEAFF.

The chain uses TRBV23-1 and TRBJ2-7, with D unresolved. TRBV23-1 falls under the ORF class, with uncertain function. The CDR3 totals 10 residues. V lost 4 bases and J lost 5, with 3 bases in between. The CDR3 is CASSLHEQYF. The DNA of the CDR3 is TGCGCCAGCAGTCTTCACGAGCAGTACTTC.